Following are 11 T cell receptor beta chains from one sample sequenced in a study of T-cell memory formation after mild COVID-19. Via MiXCR, TCRdb re-called the 5' RACE reads, giving one row per CDR3 protein. The data contain around 370,000 distinct CDR3 sequences, approximately 21% of them singletons. Sequencing input: PBMCs or a T cell subset sorted from them (not recorded which). The receptors shown here come from an adult woman who had mild COVID-19 (a few samples of this study predate the infection). Cell type and time point are not known.

This CDR3 reads CAISESGTSPNEQFF. The DNA for the CDR3 is TGTGCCATCAGTGAGTCTGGGACTAGCCCCAATGAGCAGTTCTTC. V gene TRBV10-3 combines with J gene TRBJ2-1, with 9 bases lining up with TRBD2. CDR3 size: 15 residues. V dropped 0 bases and J dropped 6; count of bases not matched to a gene: 3. Germline CDR1 and CDR2: ENHRY and SYGVKD.

The rearrangement links TRBV12-3 or TRBV12-4 to TRBJ2-2; tentative D call: TRBD1 (6 bases). The CDR3 has 15 amino acids. V gave up 3 bases and J gave up 8 bases, with 16 bases separating them. The CDR3 reads CASSFPSGASGELFF. The DNA for the CDR3 is TGTGCCAGCAGTTTCCCTTCAGGGGCGTCGGGGGAGCTGTTTTTT.

This clonotype has only a few counts. This chain connects TRBV20-1 to TRBJ2-1; TRBD1 matches 10 bases. CDR3 length: 15 residues. Per germline, CDR1 DFQATT and CDR2 SNEGSKA (reference sequence). J lost 6 bases, V lost 0 bases, and 5 bases had no gene match. The CDR3 region has the DNA TGCAGTGCTAGAGAAGTAGGGACAGGGGTCAATGAGCAGTTCTTC. This encodes CSAREVGTGVNEQFF.

The genes are TRBV27 and TRBJ2-7; D gene ambiguous. Trimming shortened V by 5 bases and J by 1 base, and 9 bases separated the two germline ends. Germline CDR1 and CDR2: MNHEY and SMNVEV (reference sequence). The CDR3 loop spans 13 amino acids. This chain's CDR3 is CASSHRTSYEQYF. The CDR3 DNA reads as TGTGCCAGCAGTCACCGTACATCCTACGAGCAGTACTTC.

The chain employs TRBV29-1 and TRBJ2-1, with a possible D match to TRBD2 (5 bases). The CDR3 consists of 14 residues. The V and J ends lost 7 bases and 6 bases respectively, with 19 bases between them. In germline, CDR1 is SQVTM, CDR2 ANQGSEA. CDR3 in amino acids: CSARSLALTNEQFF. For the CDR3, the DNA is TGCAGCGCCCGGAGTCTAGCCCTCACCAATGAGCAGTTCTTC.

The V and J genes are TRBV15 and TRBJ2-3; D uncertain. Between the trimmed V and J ends, which lost 1 base and 4 bases, there was a span of 3 bases. CDR1 and CDR2 from the germline V gene are LNHNV and YYDKDF (reference sequence). The CDR3 consists of 12 residues. Here the CDR3 reads CATSRGADTQYF. The CDR3, as DNA: TGTGCCACCAGCAGAGGGGCAGATACGCAGTATTTT.

The chain joins TRBV29-1 to TRBJ2-3, with TRBD2 matching 7 bases. Looked up from germline, CDR1 is SQVTM and CDR2 is ANQGSEA. Trimming took 4 bases from V and 0 from J; bases not matched to a gene: 7. The CDR3 has 15 residues. CDR3 nucleotides: TGCAGCGTTGTGGCTAGCGGATCTAGCACAGATACGCAGTATTTT. Amino acids: CSVVASGSSTDTQYF.

The V call is TRBV6-5, the J call TRBJ2-3, with 7 bases identical to TRBD1. J was trimmed by 0 bases and V by 8 bases; bases with no gene match: 5. Germline values: CDR1 MNHEY, CDR2 SVGAGI. This CDR3 contains 14 residues. CDR3 sequence reads: CASGQEFSTDTQYF. Written as DNA, the CDR3 is TGTGCCAGCGGACAGGAATTTAGCACAGATACGCAGTATTTT.

V usage is TRBV12-3 or TRBV12-4 and J usage is TRBJ1-5; D is unresolved. V was trimmed by 5 bases and J by 3 bases, leaving 5 bases between them. The CDR3 has 12 amino acids. The CDR3 reads CASSVNNQPQHF. The DNA of the CDR3 is TGTGCCAGCAGTGTGAACAATCAGCCCCAGCATTTT.

This chain's CDR3 is CASSFKTGGWETQYF. Written as DNA, the CDR3 is TGTGCCAGCAGCTTCAAAACAGGGGGCTGGGAGACCCAGTACTTC. The chain recombines TRBV7-8 with TRBJ2-5, with 9 bases aligning to TRBD1. The ends lost 3 bases at V and 5 bases at J; junction bases unmatched: 7. The CDR3 has 15 residues. The germline V gene encodes CDR1 SGHVS and CDR2 FQNEAQ.

This clonotype was counted at least ten times. The V gene is TRBV4-2, the J gene TRBJ2-7, with D perhaps being TRBD1 or TRBD2 (5 bases each). V was cut by 4 bases and J by 2 bases, with 12 bases left in between. The CDR3 runs to 14 residues. CDR1 is LGHNA and CDR2 is YNFKEQ in the germline V gene. CDR3 sequence (DNA): TGTGCCAGCAGCCCCGGGACGCCCCCCTACGAGCAGTACTTC. Translated: CASSPGTPPYEQYF.